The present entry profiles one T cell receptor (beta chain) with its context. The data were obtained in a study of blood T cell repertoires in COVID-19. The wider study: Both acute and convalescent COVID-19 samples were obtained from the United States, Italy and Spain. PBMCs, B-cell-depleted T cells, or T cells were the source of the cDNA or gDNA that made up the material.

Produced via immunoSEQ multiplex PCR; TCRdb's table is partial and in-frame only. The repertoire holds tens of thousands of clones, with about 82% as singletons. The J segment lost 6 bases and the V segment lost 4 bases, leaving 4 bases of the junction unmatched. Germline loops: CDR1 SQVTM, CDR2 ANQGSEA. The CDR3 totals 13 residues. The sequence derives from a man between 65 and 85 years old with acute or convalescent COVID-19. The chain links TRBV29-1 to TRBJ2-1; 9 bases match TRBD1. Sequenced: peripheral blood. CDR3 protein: CSVVGTGRNEQFF. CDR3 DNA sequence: TGCAGCGTTGTGGGGACAGGGCGCAATGAGCAGTTCTTC.